The source of this TCR beta chain is a study of T cell clonality in common variable immunodeficiency. This clone came up many times. Its specificity is not known. The read ends 3 residues shy of where the CDR3 ends; the end is completed using the germline J gene. The CDR3 length is 15 residues. The germline CDR1 and CDR2 sequences are SGHNT and YYREEE (reference sequence). V dropped 3 bases and J dropped 5; count of bases not matched to a gene: 9. General study results and limits: Common variable immunodeficiency TCR beta sequences reportedly had fewer deletions and N-nucleotide insertions.

CVID and control samples used equivalent genomic DNA input. Sequenced by immunoSEQ multiplex PCR; TCRdb stores in-frame clones only, minus some. This sample carries some 40,000 clones, none of them present only once. This clonotype was obtained from a person aged 18 to 70 in good health. J is TRBJ2-7 and V is TRBV5-4; 9 bases are a match to TRBD2. Source material: peripheral blood mononuclear cells. The chain's CDR3 is CASSSTGTSIDEQYF. CDR3 DNA, as far as it was read: TGTGCCAGCAGCTCAACCGGGACTAGCATCGACGAG.